These 32 T cell receptor beta chains originate from one sample sequenced in a study of T cells in Graves' hyperthyroidism and ophthalmopathy. TCR beta CDR3 region amplification was performed from RNA transcripts. Primed by the HTBI set, a first-round RT-PCR was run on the TCR CDR3. TCRdb ran MiXCR on the multiplex PCR reads and lists one entry per CDR3 protein. The repertoire holds a few hundred thousand distinct CDR3 sequences, with around 14% as singletons. Sequenced sample: blood. Receptor source: a woman younger than 45 with Graves' hyperthyroidism.

CDR3 DNA: TGTGCCAGCAGTCCGGGACTAGCGGGAGGGGACGCCGACAATGAGCAGTTCTTC. This codes for CASSPGLAGGDADNEQFF. The chain is built from TRBV6-2 or TRBV6-3 and TRBJ2-1, with TRBD2 matching 16 bases. CDR1 is MNHEY and CDR2 is SVGEGT in the germline V gene. The CDR3 has 18 amino acids. Losses at the gene ends were 5 bases for V and 5 bases for J; bases not matched to a gene: 9.

The CDR3 region has the DNA TGTGCCAGCAGCCACTTGGGACGGAAAACCTACGAGCAGTACTTC. Its protein is CASSHLGRKTYEQYF. This chain links TRBV3-1 with TRBJ2-7, with D perhaps TRBD1 or TRBD2 (5 bases each). Between the trimmed V and J ends, which lost 3 bases and 2 bases, there was a span of 14 bases. Germline V gene data show CDR1 as LGHDT and CDR2 as YNNKEL (reference sequence). This CDR3 comprises 15 residues.

The CDR3 here is CSARPGTGGGETQYF. The DNA for the CDR3 is TGCAGTGCTAGACCGGGGACAGGGGGCGGAGAGACCCAGTACTTC. The chain uses TRBV20-1 and TRBJ2-5; 12 bases match TRBD1. In germline, CDR1 is DFQATT, CDR2 SNEGSKA (reference sequence). The V and J ends lost 2 bases and 4 bases, in that order; junction bases with no gene match: 5. This CDR3 region has 15 residues.

This clonotype was counted between two and nine times. The genes are TRBV5-1 and TRBJ2-1; possibly TRBD1 for D (5 bases). This CDR3 region has 13 residues. The V end lost 5 bases, the J end lost 8 bases, and 14 bases lay between the germline ends. CDR1 and CDR2 from the germline V gene are SGHRS and YFSETQ. The CDR3 is CASSKGILDEQFF. CDR3 nucleotides: TGCGCCAGCAGTAAGGGGATCTTGGATGAGCAGTTCTTC.

This clonotype was found a few times. This could be a read error, since a much larger clone is one nucleotide away. The chain recombines TRBV20-1 with TRBJ2-1, with a possible D match to TRBD2 (6 bases). The germline gives CDR1 DFQATT, CDR2 SNEGSKA (reference sequence). The CDR3 extends over 15 amino acids. V was clipped by 0 bases and J by 2 bases, with 11 bases between them. The CDR3 DNA reads as TGCAGTGCTAGAGATTTGGCGGGGCCCTACAATGAGCAGTTCTTC. Translating it yields CSARDLAGPYNEQFF.

This clonotype was seen a few times. The rearrangement links TRBV29-1 to TRBJ1-2; D uncertain. The CDR3 runs 11 residues. CDR1 is SQVTM and CDR2 is ANQGSEA in the germline V gene. Trimming pared 4 bases from V and 14 bases from J, leaving 17 bases between. CDR3 sequence reads: CSVVPAGFPTF. The CDR3 DNA sequence: TGCAGCGTTGTCCCGGCGGGGTTTCCTACCTTC.

This clonotype was seen at least ten times. The chain carries TRBV20-1 and TRBJ2-7, with a weak D call TRBD1 (6 bases). The V end lost 6 bases, the J end lost 2 bases, and 17 bases lay between the germline ends. This CDR3 has 14 amino acids. The germline V gene encodes CDR1 DFQATT and CDR2 SNEGSKA (reference sequence). CDR3 sequence (DNA): TGCAGTGCAAAGGACAGTCAACCTACCTACGAGCAGTACTTC. The encoded protein is CSAKDSQPTYEQYF.

The rearrangement uses TRBV20-1 and TRBJ2-7, with 8 bases matching TRBD2. The CDR3 covers 14 residues. The germline V gene encodes CDR1 DFQATT and CDR2 SNEGSKA (reference sequence). Trimming at V came to 6 bases and at J to 4 bases, leaving 11 bases not matched to a gene. CDR3 amino acids: CSARRGGKWYEQYF. Here the CDR3 DNA reads TGCAGTGCCCGTCGGGGGGGAAAGTGGTACGAGCAGTACTTC.

This clonotype occurred a few times. The genes are TRBV20-1 and TRBJ2-2; tentatively, D is TRBD2 (6 bases). Germline V gene lookup returns CDR1 DFQATT and CDR2 SNEGSKA (reference sequence). The length of the CDR3 is 15 residues. Trimming left V 1 base short and J 3 bases short, with 12 bases between. DNA for the CDR3: TGCAGTGCTAGAGTTCTCGCTAGCGACACCGGGGAGCTGTTTTTT. The encoded protein is CSARVLASDTGELFF.

In its sample, this clonotype was seen many times. The chain uses TRBV6-1 and TRBJ2-1; 8 bases are shared with TRBD2. The germline V gene has CDR1 MNHNS and CDR2 SASEGT. This CDR3 region has 16 residues. V shed 0 bases, J shed 2 bases, and the junction held 3 bases outside the gene matches. The CDR3 protein is CASSEALAGAYNEQFF. As DNA, the CDR3 is TGTGCCAGCAGTGAAGCCCTAGCGGGTGCCTACAATGAGCAGTTCTTC.

This clonotype was seen repeatedly, ten times or more. The genes are TRBV6-1 and TRBJ1-1; 8 bases agree with TRBD1. The germline V gene has CDR1 MNHNS and CDR2 SASEGT. This CDR3 is 14 amino acids long. The V and J ends lost 4 bases and 7 bases, in that order; junction bases with no gene match: 8. The CDR3 spells CASSGLRGLGEAFF. The CDR3 bases are TGTGCCAGCAGTGGGCTCAGGGGGCTCGGTGAAGCTTTCTTT.

The chain couples TRBV19 to TRBJ2-2; tentative D call: TRBD1 (6 bases). Trimming left V 3 bases short and J 4 bases short, with 12 bases between. CDR1 and CDR2 (germline): LNHDA, SQIVND (reference sequence). The CDR3 has 15 amino acids. In nucleotides, the CDR3 is TGTGCCAGTAGTATGGCAGGGGCGATCACCGGGGAGCTGTTTTTT. Translation gives CASSMAGAITGELFF. Combining the CDR3 with reference TRBV19 and TRBJ2-2 gives the whole variable domain DGGITQSPKYLFRKEGQNVTLSCEQNLNHDAMYWYRQDPGQGLRLIYYSQIVNDFQKGDIAEGYSVSREKKESFPLTVTSAQKNPTAFYLCASSMAGAITGELFFGEGSRLTVL.

The rearrangement joins TRBV4-1 to TRBJ1-4; no clear D. Trimming took 1 base from V and 8 from J, leaving 14 bases between them. This CDR3 has 15 residues. Looked up from germline, CDR1 is MGHRA and CDR2 is YSYEKL. The CDR3 sequence: CASSQGEKTAEKLFF. CDR3 coding DNA: TGCGCCAGCAGCCAAGGGGAGAAAACAGCGGAAAAACTGTTTTTT.

As for this clonotype: This clone may be a read error of a much larger clone one base away. V usage is TRBV4-1 and J usage is TRBJ2-3, with D perhaps TRBD1 (6 bases). The germline V gene has CDR1 MGHRA and CDR2 YSYEKL. This CDR3 contains 15 residues. Between the trimmed V and J ends, which lost 4 bases and 5 bases, there was a span of 16 bases. CDR3: CASSLAQQGIDTQYF. The CDR3 bases are TGCGCCAGCAGCCTAGCCCAGCAGGGGATAGATACGCAGTATTTT.

Many counts were recorded for this clonotype. J is TRBJ2-2 and V is TRBV30; no definite D call. Germline V CDR1 and CDR2: GTSNPN, SVGIG (reference sequence). The CDR3 covers 10 residues. V lost 7 bases and J 3 bases, leaving 3 bases between the germline ends. DNA of the CDR3: TGTGCCTCCCACACCGGGGAGCTGTTTTTT. It specifies CASHTGELFF.

This clonotype was recorded a few times. This chain's CDR3 is CASSLVAGPSTGELFF. CDR3 coding DNA: TGTGCCAGCAGCTTAGTTGCGGGACCCTCCACCGGGGAGCTGTTTTTT. This chain joins TRBV11-2 and TRBJ2-2, with D possibly being TRBD2 (6 bases). Trimming removed 1 base from V and 4 bases from J, with 13 bases in between. Germline V gives CDR1 SGHAT, CDR2 FQNNGV. This CDR3 comprises 16 residues.

At least ten counts were recorded for this clonotype. CDR3 sequence: CASSQGTGQFF. CDR3 sequence (DNA): TGTGCCAGCTCCCAAGGGACAGGGCAGTTCTTC. V and J are TRBV18 and TRBJ2-1; TRBD1 aligns across 8 bases. Germline V CDR1 and CDR2: KGHSH, LQKENI. The CDR3 is 11 residues long. J was trimmed by 12 bases and V by 6 bases; bases with no gene match: 4.

This clonotype was observed a handful of times. This chain's CDR3 is CASSPKASGNTDTQYF. Written as DNA, the CDR3 is TGTGCCAGCTCTCCCAAGGCTAGCGGGAATACAGATACGCAGTATTTT. This rearrangement joins TRBV18 to TRBJ2-3; 9 nucleotides match TRBD2. V was pared by 6 bases and J by 3 bases, with 10 bases of the junction left unmatched. CDR3 length: 16 amino acids. The germline CDR1 and CDR2 sequences are KGHSH and LQKENI.

On this clonotype itself: A single base separates this from a much larger clone, so it may be a read error. CDR3 DNA sequence: TGCAGTGCCCAAAACCCCAACCAAGAGACCCAGTACTTC. It translates to CSAQNPNQETQYF. This rearrangement joins TRBV20-1 to TRBJ2-5; D unresolved. The germline V and J ends were trimmed by 6 bases and 0 bases, with 11 bases remaining between them. Germline assignment: CDR1 DFQATT and CDR2 SNEGSKA (reference sequence). The CDR3 covers 13 residues.

This clonotype was counted ten times or more. The chain is built from TRBV11-3 and TRBJ2-2; D perhaps matches TRBD2 (5 bases). The CDR3 covers 13 residues. The germline V gene has CDR1 SGHNT and CDR2 YENEEA. Trimming removed 5 bases from V and 5 bases from J, with 9 bases in between. Here the CDR3 reads CASSRTGTGELFF. The CDR3 nucleotides are TGTGCCAGCAGCCGTACGGGAACCGGGGAGCTGTTTTTT.

This clonotype was detected only a few times. The gene calls are TRBV6-1 and TRBJ2-1; D is uncertain. Germline V gives CDR1 MNHNS, CDR2 SASEGT. This CDR3 spans 15 amino acids. The V end lost 6 bases, the J end lost 0 bases, and 12 bases lay between the germline ends. The chain's CDR3 is CASSPTVPSYNEQFF. The CDR3 DNA reads as TGTGCCAGCAGCCCCACCGTGCCCTCCTACAATGAGCAGTTCTTC.

This clonotype occurred a few times. The rearrangement links TRBV6-4 to TRBJ2-2, with 14 bases lining up with TRBD2. The CDR3 has 15 amino acids. The germline CDR1 and CDR2 sequences are MRHNA and SNTAGT. V was pared by 10 bases and J by 6 bases, with 7 bases of the junction left unmatched. This CDR3 is CATTGLAGVAGELFF. The CDR3 coding sequence is TGTGCCACCACGGGACTAGCGGGAGTCGCCGGGGAGCTGTTTTTT.

This clonotype was detected many times. This chain connects TRBV18 to TRBJ2-7; TRBD2 matches 7 bases. This CDR3 region has 15 residues. V shed 2 bases, J shed 0 bases, and the junction held 4 bases outside the gene matches. The germline V gene has CDR1 KGHSH and CDR2 LQKENI. CDR3 coding DNA: TGTGCCAGCTCACCAGGGACTACCGGCTCCTACGAGCAGTACTTC. Protein: CASSPGTTGSYEQYF.

This clonotype has just a few counts. The rearrangement links TRBV28 to TRBJ2-3, with D perhaps given as TRBD1 or TRBD2 (5 bases each). The CDR3 runs to 15 residues. Germline loops: CDR1 MDHEN, CDR2 SYDVKM. V shed 11 bases and J shed 1 base, with 19 bases lying between them. This CDR3 reads CASFERGGGTDTQYF. The CDR3, as DNA: TGTGCCTCGTTCGAACGGGGCGGCGGCACAGATACGCAGTATTTT. Using reference TRBV28 and TRBJ2-3 for the parts outside the CDR3, the full variable domain is DVKVTQSSRYLVKRTGEKVFLECVQDMDHENMFWYRQDPGLGLRLIYFSYDVKMKEKGDIPEGYSVSREKKERFSLILESASTNQTSMYLCASFERGGGTDTQYFGPGTRLTVL.

The sample holds many counts of this clonotype. The chain carries TRBV5-1 and TRBJ2-3; no clear D gene. In germline, CDR1 is SGHRS, CDR2 YFSETQ. CDR3 length: 13 amino acids. Trimming stripped 5 bases from V and 4 bases from J, with 11 bases between. In nucleotides, the CDR3 is TGCGCCAGCAGGCCAGCCTTCCCAGATACGCAGTATTTT. Residues: CASRPAFPDTQYF.

This chain joins TRBV9 and TRBJ2-2, with 10 bases identical to TRBD2. Per germline, CDR1 SGDLS and CDR2 YYNGEE. This CDR3 region has 16 residues. The V and J ends lost 1 base and 2 bases, in that order; junction bases with no gene match: 2. The CDR3 coding sequence is TGTGCCAGCAGCGTATCTAGCGGGAGAAACACCGGGGAGCTGTTTTTT. This sequence encodes CASSVSSGRNTGELFF.

The chain recombines TRBV19 with TRBJ1-1; 7 bases agree with TRBD1. CDR3 length: 16 residues. J lost 1 base, V lost 7 bases, and 12 bases had no gene match. Germline loops: CDR1 LNHDA, CDR2 SQIVND (reference sequence). CDR3 sequence: CASISGQVPGNTEAFF. For the CDR3, the DNA is TGTGCCAGTATCTCTGGACAGGTCCCTGGGAACACTGAAGCTTTCTTT.

The V call is TRBV28, the J call TRBJ2-4, with 7 bases lining up with TRBD1. CDR3 length equals 11 residues. Germline lookup yields CDR1 MDHEN and CDR2 SYDVKM. Unmatched junction bases numbered 8, after V lost 6 bases and J lost 15 bases. Here the CDR3 reads CASSLTGEPYF. The DNA of the CDR3 is TGTGCCAGCAGCCTCACAGGGGAACCGTACTTC.

At least ten counts were recorded for this clonotype. This sequence joins TRBV5-1 and TRBJ2-3; 9 positions agree with TRBD2. The CDR3 length is 14 residues. V gave up 4 bases and J gave up 3 bases; unmatched junction bases: 3. Germline V gives CDR1 SGHRS, CDR2 YFSETQ. CDR3 bases: TGCGCCAGCAGCGCTGGACTAGCGACAGATACGCAGTATTTT. It encodes CASSAGLATDTQYF.

The chain couples TRBV18 to TRBJ2-1; 8 bases are a match to TRBD2. CDR3 length: 22 amino acids. V shed 2 bases and J 1 base; nucleotides not matched to a gene: 22. CDR1 is KGHSH, CDR2 LQKENI, per germline. CDR3 amino acids: CASSPGPARSGSQEGSYNEQFF. The CDR3 nucleotides read TGTGCCAGCTCACCAGGCCCGGCTAGGAGCGGGAGTCAGGAGGGGTCCTACAATGAGCAGTTCTTC.

This clonotype was seen a few times. The J gene is TRBJ2-1, the V gene TRBV19; D remains ambiguous. V lost 5 bases and J 3 bases, leaving 11 bases between the germline ends. The germline V gene encodes CDR1 LNHDA and CDR2 SQIVND (reference sequence). The CDR3 extends over 14 amino acids. CDR3 nucleotides: TGTGCCAGTAGTGTCACCAGATTCTACAATGAGCAGTTCTTC. It codes for CASSVTRFYNEQFF.

This clonotype was observed at least ten times. The chain joins TRBV12-3 or TRBV12-4 to TRBJ2-7; 7 nucleotides line up with TRBD2. With 4 bases clipped from V and 6 bases from J, the junction kept 9 bases outside the gene matches. The CDR3 has 14 residues. CDR3 nucleotide sequence: TGTGCCAGCAGTTATTCGGGAGGAACGGGCGAGCAGTACTTC. It is translated as CASSYSGGTGEQYF.